Presented here are 3 T cell receptor beta chains from one specimen sequenced in a study of cytomegalovirus exposure and HLA in healthy donors. PCR was performed using 60 Vbeta and 13 Jbeta primers. Clones were read by immunoSEQ multiplex PCR, and TCRdb kept only the in-frame ones, dropping some. Found here are roughly 130,000 clones, approximately 72% of them singletons; the top ten hold 6.5%. Specimen: PBMCs. These receptors originate from a woman aged 55-70 years in good health and CMV-seronegative.

This clone was counted a single time. The gene calls are TRBV29-1 and TRBJ2-7; 11 positions match TRBD2. The CDR3 is 13 amino acids. The germline gives CDR1 SQVTM, CDR2 ANQGSEA. Losses at the gene ends were 4 bases for V and 4 bases for J; bases not matched to a gene: 3. CDR3 nucleotides: TGCAGCGTTGTTAGCGGGGGGGTGTACGAGCAGTACTTC. This encodes CSVVSGGVYEQYF.

This sequence joins TRBV11-1 and TRBJ2-5; 8 nucleotides agree with TRBD2. The DNA end favors TRBJ2-7, so the J call may be wrong. Germline loops: CDR1 SGHAT, CDR2 FQDESV (reference sequence). The CDR3 totals 14 residues. CDR3 nucleotides: TGTGCCAGCAGCTTGGCGGGAGGTTCCTACGAGCAGTACTTC. It translates to CASSLAGGSYEQYF.

The chain couples TRBV11-2 to TRBJ2-1; D possibly corresponds to TRBD1 (5 bases). V dropped 1 base and J dropped 4 bases, with 8 bases sitting between them. Germline V gene sequence: CDR1 SGHAT, CDR2 FQNNGV. CDR3 length equals 14 residues. DNA of the CDR3: TGTGCCAGCAGCTTAGGTCCAGGGTACAATGAGCAGTTCTTC. This translates into CASSLGPGYNEQFF. The full variable domain, in which reference TRBV11-2 and TRBJ2-1 provide the parts outside the CDR3, is EAGVAQSPRYKIIEKRQSVAFWCNPISGHATLYWYQQILGQGPKLLIQFQNNGVVDDSQLPKDRFSAERLKGVDSTLKIQPAKLEDSAVYLCASSLGPGYNEQFFGPGTRLTVL.